These 15 T cell receptor beta chains originate from one sample sequenced in a study of T cells after yellow fever vaccination (dated by TCRdb to about 2019). The library was built by means of 5' RACE. The data were produced on an Illumina HiSeq 2500. TCRdb reanalyzed the raw reads on its own, using fastp at Q25 for trimming and MiXCR for clone calling, and kept in-frame beta chains. Merged by CDR3 protein, the rows form single entries marked with the most common genes and DNA. The table for this sample lists around 250,000 distinct CDR3 sequences; 6.9% of them were counted only once. The top ten constitute roughly 0.93% of the sample. The sample's treatment or condition label, in plain terms: live attenuated yellow fever vaccine strain. Sequencing used CD4+ T cells sorted from PBMCs, obtained 15 days after the yellow fever booster vaccination. Receptors originate from a young man who received the YFV17D yellow fever vaccine.

This clonotype was detected ten times or more. V is TRBV30 and J is TRBJ1-5; maybe TRBD1 (5 bases). This CDR3 is built from 15 residues. Germline assignment: CDR1 GTSNPN and CDR2 SVGIG (reference sequence). V shed 2 bases and J shed 2 bases, with 13 bases lying between them. CDR3 region: CAWSLVGDGNQPQHF. Written as DNA, the CDR3 is TGTGCCTGGAGTTTAGTGGGGGACGGCAATCAGCCCCAGCATTTT.

The V and J genes are TRBV7-2 and TRBJ1-5, with TRBD1 matching 9 bases. The V and J ends lost 1 base and 6 bases, in that order; junction bases with no gene match: 4. Germline V gives CDR1 SGHTA, CDR2 FQGNSA. CDR3 length: 15 residues. The CDR3 protein is CASSLGSTGGQPQHF. The CDR3 DNA follows: TGTGCCAGCAGCTTAGGGTCGACAGGGGGTCAGCCCCAGCATTTT.

This sequence joins TRBV7-9 and TRBJ2-7, with 9 positions matching TRBD2. Unmatched junction bases numbered 11, after V lost 1 base and J lost 4 bases. The CDR3 is made up of 17 amino acids. The germline V gene has CDR1 SEHNR and CDR2 FQNEAQ (reference sequence). CDR3 sequence (DNA): TGTGCCAGCAGCTTAGTCGGCCTAGCGGGGCGAGGATACGAGCAGTACTTC. Translating gives CASSLVGLAGRGYEQYF.

This chain joins TRBV7-3 and TRBJ2-3, with a weak D call TRBD2 (6 bases). Per germline, CDR1 SGHTA and CDR2 FQGTGA. V lost 1 base to trimming and J lost 3 bases, with 14 bases between them. This CDR3 region has 16 residues. The CDR3, as DNA: TGTGCCAGCAGCTTAAATCCCGGGAGTGATACAGATACGCAGTATTTT. Translating gives CASSLNPGSDTDTQYF.

This clonotype was observed at least ten times. V gene TRBV6-5 combines with J gene TRBJ2-3, with a possible D match to TRBD2 (6 bases). This CDR3 contains 15 residues. V was clipped by 10 bases and J by 4 bases, with 21 bases between them. CDR1 and CDR2 (germline): MNHEY, SVGAGI. The CDR3 sequence is CATRPGGVRADTQYF. CDR3 bases: TGTGCCACCCGACCTGGCGGGGTTAGGGCAGATACGCAGTATTTT.

This clonotype was seen only a few times. The CDR3 nucleotides are TGTGCCAGCAGCTTACACGGGGGGTGGGGGACCGGGGAGCTGTTTTTT. It specifies CASSLHGGWGTGELFF. This rearrangement joins TRBV7-2 to TRBJ2-2; 7 bases are shared with TRBD2. CDR1 is SGHTA and CDR2 is FQGNSA in the germline V gene. Germline trimming cut 2 bases from V and 5 bases from J; bases unmatched to any gene: 8. The length of the CDR3 is 16 residues. Supplemented by reference TRBV7-2 and TRBJ2-2, the full variable domain reads GAGVSQSPSNKVTEKGKDVELRCDPISGHTALYWYRQSLGQGLEFLIYFQGNSAPDKSGLPSDRFSAERTGGSVSTLTIQRTQQEDSAVYLCASSLHGGWGTGELFFGEGSRLTVL.

This clonotype has just a few counts. This chain connects TRBV18 to TRBJ2-1; perhaps TRBD1 as D (5 bases). Germline V CDR1 and CDR2: KGHSH, LQKENI. V dropped 6 bases and J dropped 3 bases, with 15 bases sitting between them. The CDR3 has 15 amino acids. The DNA for the CDR3 is TGTGCCAGCTCCCCAGGGTCCCTCCTCTACAATGAGCAGTTCTTC. As protein: CASSPGSLLYNEQFF.

There are many counts of this clonotype. The genes are TRBV5-1 and TRBJ1-2; D is possibly TRBD1 (6 bases). The CDR3 is 12 residues long. V was cut by 3 bases and J by 5 bases, with 8 bases left in between. Germline CDR1 SGHRS, CDR2 YFSETQ. Here the CDR3 reads CASSSTGYGYTF. The CDR3 bases are TGCGCCAGCAGCTCGACAGGATATGGCTACACCTTC. Drawing the rest from reference TRBV5-1 and TRBJ1-2, the complete variable domain is KAGVTQTPRYLIKTRGQQVTLSCSPISGHRSVSWYQQTPGQGLQFLFEYFSETQRNKGNFPGRFSGRQFSNSRSEMNVSTLELGDSALYLCASSSTGYGYTFGSGTRLTVV.

There are a few counts of this clonotype. The chain recombines TRBV12-3 or TRBV12-4 with TRBJ2-1; weak D call: TRBD1 (5 bases). The CDR3 runs 12 residues. V lost 6 bases and J lost 10, with 13 bases in between. The CDR3 loop reads CASSTGHGEQFF. In DNA, the CDR3 is TGTGCCAGCAGCACAGGTCACGGCGAGCAGTTCTTC.

This clonotype has at least ten counts. The chain uses TRBV7-3 and TRBJ2-2; 8 nucleotides agree with TRBD2. J lost 3 bases, V lost 5 bases, and 5 bases had no gene match. The CDR3 is 15 amino acids. Germline CDR1 SGHTA, CDR2 FQGTGA. CDR3 DNA: TGTGCCAGCAGCCGGGGGGGGGAGCACACCGGGGAGCTGTTTTTT. Amino acid sequence: CASSRGGEHTGELFF.

The table lists this clonotype with a few counts. CDR3 protein: CASSFKGQAYSNQPQHF. DNA for the CDR3: TGTGCCAGCAGTTTCAAGGGACAGGCATATAGCAATCAGCCCCAGCATTTT. The J gene is TRBJ1-5, the V gene TRBV27, with 8 nucleotides matching TRBD1. The CDR3 is 17 amino acids. CDR1 is MNHEY and CDR2 is SMNVEV in the germline V gene (reference sequence). With 3 bases clipped from V and 0 bases from J, the junction kept 7 bases outside the gene matches.

This clonotype was picked up many times. The rearrangement uses TRBV20-1 and TRBJ1-1; D is perhaps TRBD1 (5 bases). The CDR3 has 13 amino acids. Trimming took off 5 bases at V and 6 bases at J, with 16 bases between the two ends. Germline loops: CDR1 DFQATT, CDR2 SNEGSKA (reference sequence). This CDR3 is CSAFLSRASEAFF. The CDR3 coding sequence is TGCAGTGCTTTTCTTAGCAGGGCTTCTGAAGCTTTCTTT.

This clonotype appeared many times. The V and J genes are TRBV6-1 and TRBJ2-6; D might be TRBD2 (5 bases). CDR1 MNHNS and CDR2 SASEGT come from the germline V gene. The CDR3 covers 16 residues. V gave up 5 bases and J gave up 0 bases, with 11 bases separating them. The CDR3 bases are TGTGCCAGCAGTAGGACTGGGAGCTCTGGGGCCAACGTCCTGACTTTC. It yields the protein CASSRTGSSGANVLTF.

This clonotype was seen many times. The chain is built from TRBV5-1 and TRBJ2-7; TRBD1 aligns across 8 bases. Germline assignment: CDR1 SGHRS and CDR2 YFSETQ. Germline trimming cut 4 bases from V and 4 bases from J; bases unmatched to any gene: 7. The CDR3 consists of 14 residues. DNA for the CDR3: TGCGCCAGCAGCCCCAGGACAGGGATATACGAGCAGTACTTC. Translating gives CASSPRTGIYEQYF.

The rearrangement joins TRBV6-1 to TRBJ2-5; D gene ambiguous. V dropped 5 bases and J dropped 2 bases, with 15 bases sitting between them. This CDR3 comprises 15 residues. Per the germline V gene, CDR1 is MNHNS and CDR2 is SASEGT. The CDR3 sequence is CASSPENRGQETQYF. DNA for the CDR3: TGTGCCAGCAGTCCCGAAAACAGAGGACAAGAGACCCAGTACTTC.